This T cell receptor beta chain was captured by sequencing in a study of OX40 agonist ivuxolimab in advanced cancers. Clones were read by immunoSEQ multiplex PCR, and TCRdb kept only the in-frame ones, dropping some. The sample consists of tens of thousands of clones, over 80% of them appearing once. V lost 2 bases, J lost 4 bases, and 11 bases lay in between. Germline CDR1 and CDR2: MDHEN and SYDVKM. CDR3 length: 14 residues. The chain uses TRBV28 and TRBJ1-1; a possible D gene is TRBD1 (5 bases). The input for sequencing was CD4+ or CD8+ T cells sorted from blood, taken in a trial of the OX40 agonist ivuxolimab. This TCR came from an adult with an advanced solid tumor such as melanoma, head and neck, liver or kidney cancer. CDR3 sequence reads: CASSLGGEGTEAFF. DNA of the CDR3: TGTGCCAGCAGTTTAGGGGGGGAGGGCACTGAAGCTTTCTTT.